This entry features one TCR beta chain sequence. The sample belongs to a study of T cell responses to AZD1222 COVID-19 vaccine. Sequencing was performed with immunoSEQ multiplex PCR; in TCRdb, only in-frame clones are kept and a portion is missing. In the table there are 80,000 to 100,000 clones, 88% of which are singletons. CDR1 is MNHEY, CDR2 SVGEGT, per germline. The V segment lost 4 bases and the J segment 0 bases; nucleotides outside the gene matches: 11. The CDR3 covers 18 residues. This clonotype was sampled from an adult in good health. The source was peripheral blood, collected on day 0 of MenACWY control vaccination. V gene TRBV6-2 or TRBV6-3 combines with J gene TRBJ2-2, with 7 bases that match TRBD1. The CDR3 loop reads CASSWDLTGAANTGELFF. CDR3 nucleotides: TGTGCCAGCAGTTGGGACCTAACAGGGGCCGCGAACACCGGGGAGCTGTTTTTT.